This TCR beta chain was obtained from a study of CD8+ T cells in alopecia areata. Study-wide background: Treated patients swallowed 5 to 10 mg of oral tofacitinib twice daily. Tofacitinib dosing lasted 6 to 18 months, which was then followed by 6 months off drug.

With V trimmed by 6 bases and J by 7 bases, 4 bases remained unmatched. The CDR3 is 15 residues long. CDR1 MNHEY and CDR2 SMNVEV come from the germline V gene (reference sequence). This sample's treatment: oral pan-JAK inhibitor, 5-10 mg twice daily. As part of sample collection, lesional scalp punch biopsies and peripheral blood were taken from alopecia areata patients. Extracted from the samples, RNA was reverse transcribed into cDNA to serve as the sequencing template. The repertoire was sequenced with immunoSEQ multiplex PCR; TCRdb's copy has only in-frame clones and lacks some. This table has around 150,000 clones, roughly 60% appearing once.

Sequences were derived from CD4+ T cells sorted from blood, sampled at week 24, from a patient treated with tofacitinib. The rearrangement links TRBV27 to TRBJ1-6, with 12 bases matching TRBD1. The receptor's source is a human donor with alopecia areata. CDR3 nucleotides: TGTGCCAGCAGGGGACAGGGGGCCTCGAATTCACCCCTCCACTTT. It yields the protein CASRGQGASNSPLHF.